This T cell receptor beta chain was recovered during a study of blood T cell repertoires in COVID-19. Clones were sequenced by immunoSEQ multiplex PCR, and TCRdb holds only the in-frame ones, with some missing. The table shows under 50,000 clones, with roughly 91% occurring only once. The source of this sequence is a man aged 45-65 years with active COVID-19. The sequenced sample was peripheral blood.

The CDR3 DNA sequence: TGTGCCAGCAGCACAGGGACTAGCGGGAGGGGATATACGCAGTATTTT. This gives the protein CASSTGTSGRGYTQYF. The chain joins TRBV7-6 to TRBJ2-3; 16 bases map to TRBD2. Trimming at V came to 5 bases and at J to 7 bases, leaving 6 bases not matched to a gene. This CDR3 contains 16 residues. CDR1 and CDR2 from the germline V gene are SGHVS and FNYEAQ.